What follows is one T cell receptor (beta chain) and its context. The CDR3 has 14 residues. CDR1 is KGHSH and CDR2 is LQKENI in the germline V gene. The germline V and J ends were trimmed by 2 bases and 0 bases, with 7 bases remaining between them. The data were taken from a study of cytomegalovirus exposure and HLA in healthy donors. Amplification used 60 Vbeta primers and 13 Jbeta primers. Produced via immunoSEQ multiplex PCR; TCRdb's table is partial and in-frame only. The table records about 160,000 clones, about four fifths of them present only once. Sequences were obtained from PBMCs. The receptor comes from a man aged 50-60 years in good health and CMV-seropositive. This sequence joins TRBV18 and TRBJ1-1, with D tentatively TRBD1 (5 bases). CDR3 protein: CASSPGAMNTEAFF. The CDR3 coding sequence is TGTGCCAGCTCACCAGGGGCCATGAACACTGAAGCTTTCTTT.